A selection of T cell receptor beta chains follows, all from one sample in a study of cytomegalovirus exposure and HLA in healthy donors. Generated by immunoSEQ multiplex PCR, the TCRdb table keeps only in-frame clones and is missing some. The sample carries about 120,000 clones, approximately 80% recorded once. The specimen sequenced was PBMCs. These receptors were obtained from a young woman in good health and CMV-seronegative. Both conserved end residues are part of each CDR3. D genes are given only for firm matches. Clone size appears in some rows only: once, few, many, or a class for an expanded clone.

cdr3_length | d_call | j_call | clone_size | v_call | cdr3_nt | cdr3_aa
16 | TRBD1 | TRBJ2-2 | NA | TRBV9 | TGTGCCAGCAGCGGAACAGGGGGCGCAAACACCGGGGAGCTGTTTTTT | CASSGTGGANTGELFF
21 | TRBD2 | TRBJ2-4 | NA | TRBV4-1 | TGCGCCAGCAGCCAAGATCTTTCTAGCGGGAGAAGGGGACTAGCCAAAAACATTCAGTACTTC | CASSQDLSSGRRGLAKNIQYF
15 | TRBD1 | TRBJ1-1 | few | TRBV7-3 | TGTGCCAGCAGCTTACATGGGACAGGGAACACTGAAGCTTTCTTT | CASSLHGTGNTEAFF
14 | TRBD1 | TRBJ1-3 | NA | TRBV18 | TGTGCCAGCTCACCAACAGGGGCTGGAAACACCATATATTTT | CASSPTGAGNTIYF
16 | NA | TRBJ2-2 | NA | TRBV9 | TGTGCCAGCAGCGATCCGGGAGCAGGGTTAACCGGGGAGCTGTTTTTT | CASSDPGAGLTGELFF
14 | TRBD1 | TRBJ1-1 | NA | TRBV5-1 | TGCGCCAGCAGCACGGGACAGGGGAACACTGAAGCTTTCTTT | CASSTGQGNTEAFF
14 | NA | TRBJ2-1 | NA | TRBV29-1 | TGCAGCGTTGAAGCTATAAAGTCCTCCTCGGGGCAGTTCTTC | CSVEAIKSSSGQFF
15 | NA | TRBJ2-2 | few | TRBV1 | TGCACCAGCAGTCCAGGTGGAGGGGTTACCGGGGAGCTGTTTTTT | CTSSPGGGVTGELFF
20 | TRBD2 | TRBJ2-3 | NA | TRBV9 | TGTGCCAGCAGCGTAATTAGCGGGAGGCCCCCAACTACTAGCACAGATACGCAGTATTTT | CASSVISGRPPTTSTDTQYF
14 | TRBD1 | TRBJ2-7 | NA | TRBV2 | TGTGCCAGCAAGGACAGGATGAGCTCCTACGAGCAGTACTTC | CASKDRMSSYEQYF
14 | NA | TRBJ2-2 | NA | TRBV28 | TGTGCCAGCAGTTCCGGAGGGAGCTCCGGGGAGCTGTTTTTT | CASSSGGSSGELFF
17 | NA | TRBJ2-1 | NA | TRBV28 | TGTGCCAGCAGTCTCAGGACTGGCCAGAGCTCCTACAATGAGCAGTTCTTC | CASSLRTGQSSYNEQFF